The TCR beta chain under discussion was sequenced for a study of human T cells and chemical hapten exposure. Comments on this clonotype: What it recognizes is unknown.

Time point described: pre-sensitization, week 0. Treatment: therapeutic diphenylcyclopropenone sensitization with weekly scalp DPC. Attachment of unique molecular identifiers to individual cDNA molecules was performed in the library. TCRdb recomputed calls from the RACE reads with MiXCR, one row per CDR3 protein. The repertoire holds some 330,000 distinct CDR3 sequences, with approximately 5.8% as singletons. Study outcomes and limitations: Compared with pre-sensitization or healthy control sets, expanded TCRs clustered more.

The V end lost 8 bases, the J end lost 7 bases, and 15 bases lay between the germline ends. This CDR3 has 13 amino acids. CDR1 MRHNA and CDR2 SNTAGT come from the germline V gene. This receptor was identified in a woman aged 18-30 years with alopecia areata. Some clones in this sample may be carry-over from other donors' samples. This chain links TRBV6-4 with TRBJ2-1; maybe TRBD2 (6 bases). The sequenced sample was whole blood, obtained in connection with sensitization to the hapten diphenylcyclopropenone (DPC). The CDR3 spells CASGGGDVNEQFF. The DNA for the CDR3 is TGTGCCAGCGGCGGCGGGGACGTAAATGAGCAGTTCTTC.